This paragraph covers one TCR beta chain sequence. Its specificity is unknown. The record originates from a study of blood T cells in healthy people across ages. Study-wide findings and caveats: Researchers report that TCR beta diversity correlated strongly with naive T cell percentage. Because sorting was not performed, PBMCs prevented conclusive naive versus antigen-experienced comparison.

CDR1 SGHVT and CDR2 SQSDAQ come from the germline V gene. V lost 1 base and J lost 3; bases outside the gene matches: 2. This CDR3 is built from 14 residues. A J-beta primer mix and a sample-barcoded 5' primer were used in a second PCR of roughly 7 to 12 cycles. Researchers report that a template-switch adaptor with 12 random nucleotides tagged each cDNA molecule. TCRdb reprocessed the 5' RACE reads with MiXCR, giving one entry per CDR3 protein. The table has some 1,800,000 distinct CDR3 sequences, about two fifths seen once; the top ten hold 23%. Donors were healthy Caucasian individuals from Russia aged roughly 6 to 100.

The sample comprised blood. The clonotype originates from a human donor in good health. The gene calls are TRBV7-4 and TRBJ2-7; 8 nucleotides align to TRBD1. In DNA, the CDR3 is TGTGCCAGCAGCTTAGGGGACAGGCACTACGAGCAGTACTTC. This encodes CASSLGDRHYEQYF. The whole variable domain, remainder taken from reference TRBV7-4 and TRBJ2-7, is GAGVSQSPRYKVAKRGRDVALRCDSISGHVTLYWYRQTLGQGSEVLTYSQSDAQRDKSGRPSGRFSAERPERSVSTLKIQRTEQGDSAVYLCASSLGDRHYEQYFGPGTRLTVT.